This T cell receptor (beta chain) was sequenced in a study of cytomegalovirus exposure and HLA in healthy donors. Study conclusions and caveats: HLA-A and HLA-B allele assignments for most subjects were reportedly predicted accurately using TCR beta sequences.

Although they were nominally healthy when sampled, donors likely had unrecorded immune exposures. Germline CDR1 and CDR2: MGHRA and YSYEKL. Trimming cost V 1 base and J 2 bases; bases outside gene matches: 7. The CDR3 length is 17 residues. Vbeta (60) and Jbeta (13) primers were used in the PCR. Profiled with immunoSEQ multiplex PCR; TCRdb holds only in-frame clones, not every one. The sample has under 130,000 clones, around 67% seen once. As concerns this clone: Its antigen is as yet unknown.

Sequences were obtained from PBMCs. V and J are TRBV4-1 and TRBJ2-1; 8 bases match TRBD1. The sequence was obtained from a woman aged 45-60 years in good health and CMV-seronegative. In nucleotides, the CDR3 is TGCGCCAGCAGCCAAGTTGGAGGGGGACAGGCCTACAATGAGCAGTTCTTC. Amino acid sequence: CASSQVGGGQAYNEQFF.